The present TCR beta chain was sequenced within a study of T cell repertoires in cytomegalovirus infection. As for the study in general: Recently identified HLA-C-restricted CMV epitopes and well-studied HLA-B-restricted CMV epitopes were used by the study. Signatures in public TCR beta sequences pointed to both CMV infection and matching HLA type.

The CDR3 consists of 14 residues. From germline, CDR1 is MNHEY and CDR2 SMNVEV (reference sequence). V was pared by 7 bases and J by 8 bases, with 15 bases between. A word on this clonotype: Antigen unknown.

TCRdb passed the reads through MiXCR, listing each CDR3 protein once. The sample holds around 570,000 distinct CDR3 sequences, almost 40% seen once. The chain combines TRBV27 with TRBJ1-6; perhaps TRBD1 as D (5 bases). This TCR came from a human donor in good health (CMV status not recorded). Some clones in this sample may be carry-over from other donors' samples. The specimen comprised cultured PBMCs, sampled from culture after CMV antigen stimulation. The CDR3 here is CASTPGGYYSPLHF. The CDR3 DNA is TGTGCCAGCACCCCGGGGGGGTACTATTCACCCCTCCACTTT.